A single sample is the source of the 20 T cell receptor beta chains below, sequenced in a study of blood T cell repertoires in COVID-19. Some clones are missing from TCRdb's copy, which holds only in-frame ones; the method was immunoSEQ multiplex PCR. Here the sample spans about 300,000 clones, about nine tenths being singletons. Sequencing was carried out using PBMCs or T cells enriched from blood (not recorded which). The receptors were sampled from a woman aged 18-30 years who had recovered from COVID-19.

The rearrangement joins TRBV5-6 to TRBJ1-2; the D gene is possibly TRBD1 (6 bases). Germline assignment: CDR1 SGHDT and CDR2 YYEEEE. The length of the CDR3 is 12 residues. V lost 5 bases, J lost 8 bases, and 13 bases lay in between. CDR3 amino acids: CASSYTRGGYTF. The CDR3 DNA sequence: TGTGCCAGCAGTTATACCAGGGGAGGCTACACCTTC.

The chain has TRBV4-1 and TRBJ2-1, with D tentatively TRBD2 (5 bases). The CDR3 length is 15 residues. Per the germline V gene, CDR1 is MGHRA and CDR2 is YSYEKL. Trimming shortened V by 0 bases and J by 4 bases, and 10 bases separated the two germline ends. The CDR3 region has the DNA TGCGCCAGCAGCCAAGAAGGACTGCGATACAATGAGCAGTTCTTC. Translation: CASSQEGLRYNEQFF.

This clone was observed once. The chain is built from TRBV28 and TRBJ1-1; D is possibly TRBD1 (5 bases). The V gene lost 7 bases and the J gene lost 1 base, with 10 bases spanning the gap. Per the germline V gene, CDR1 is MDHEN and CDR2 is SYDVKM. The CDR3 sequence is 13 residues long. In DNA, the CDR3 is TGTGCCAGCACCCCTACAGGGAACACTGAAGCTTTCTTT. It encodes CASTPTGNTEAFF.

V usage is TRBV2 and J usage is TRBJ1-3, with D unresolved. Germline-derived CDR1 and CDR2 are SNHLY and FYNNEI. The CDR3 consists of 15 residues. The ends were cut back, 4 bases at V and 0 bases at J, with 10 bases in the middle. The chain's CDR3 is CASSAGSFSGNTIYF. The CDR3 DNA follows: TGTGCCAGCAGTGCAGGTTCTTTCTCTGGAAACACCATATATTTT.

V gene TRBV3-1 (or the pseudogene TRBV3-2) combines with J gene TRBJ1-4, with no clear D. The V gene lost 5 bases and the J gene lost 5 bases, with 15 bases spanning the gap. Germline CDR1 LGHDT, CDR2 YNNKEL (reference sequence). The CDR3 length is 15 residues. The CDR3 loop is CASSLRRNGNEKLFF. DNA of the CDR3: TGTGCCAGCAGCTTAAGGCGCAACGGGAATGAAAAACTGTTTTTT.

The chain employs TRBV29-1 and TRBJ1-2, with D maybe TRBD1 (6 bases). Germline V gene lookup returns CDR1 SQVTM and CDR2 ANQGSEA. Trimming shortened V by 6 bases and J by 4 bases, and 21 bases separated the two germline ends. This CDR3 spans 15 amino acids. The CDR3 DNA reads TGCAGCGTCCATACTTATACAGGGATAGGCTATGGCTACACCTTC. This gives the protein CSVHTYTGIGYGYTF.

This rearrangement joins TRBV4-1 to TRBJ2-1, with 7 bases fitting TRBD1. CDR1 is MGHRA and CDR2 is YSYEKL in the germline V gene. The length of the CDR3 is 14 residues. After removal of 1 base from V and 6 bases from J, the junction contained 3 bases not matched to a gene. CDR3 in DNA: TGCGCCAGCAGCCAAGGTAGGGGGCGCAATGAGCAGTTCTTC. It is translated as CASSQGRGRNEQFF.

The V and J genes are TRBV6-5 and TRBJ2-1; D is perhaps TRBD2 (5 bases). The CDR3 runs 14 residues. Germline V gene data show CDR1 as MNHEY and CDR2 as SVGAGI. The germline V and J ends were trimmed by 2 bases and 7 bases, with 12 bases remaining between them. The CDR3 DNA reads TGTGCCAGCAGTTACCGGCGGGCCCAAAATGAGCAGTTCTTC. Its translation: CASSYRRAQNEQFF.

The chain couples TRBV6-4 to TRBJ2-3; 7 bases map to TRBD2. The trim removed 10 bases at V and 1 base at J, leaving 14 bases unmatched. The CDR3 extends over 16 amino acids. Looked up from germline, CDR1 is MRHNA and CDR2 is SNTAGT. DNA of the CDR3: TGTGCCACCCATAGATTTCAGCGGGGACGCACAGATACGCAGTATTTT. This sequence encodes CATHRFQRGRTDTQYF.

V gene TRBV28 combines with J gene TRBJ1-2; D is uncertain. This CDR3 contains 13 residues. The germline V gene has CDR1 MDHEN and CDR2 SYDVKM. Deletions cut 5 bases from V and 4 bases from J, with 11 bases between. The CDR3 spells CASSPSAVYGYTF. The CDR3 nucleotides read TGTGCCAGCAGTCCGAGCGCTGTCTATGGCTACACCTTC.

The CDR3 sequence: CASSYSGRTTGELFF. DNA for the CDR3: TGTGCCAGTAGTTATAGCGGGAGGACCACCGGGGAGCTGTTTTTT. The chain links TRBV19 to TRBJ2-2, with TRBD2 identical over 10 bases. This CDR3 is built from 15 residues. In germline, CDR1 is LNHDA, CDR2 SQIVND (reference sequence). J gave up 4 bases and V 5 bases, and 4 bases lay outside the gene matches.

The chain carries TRBV27 and TRBJ2-2; D is uncertain. This CDR3 region has 13 residues. Germline loops: CDR1 MNHEY, CDR2 SMNVEV (reference sequence). Trimming took off 5 bases at V and 4 bases at J, with 8 bases between the two ends. The CDR3, as DNA: TGTGCCAGCAGTAACCCGGGCACCGGGGAGCTGTTTTTT. This codes for CASSNPGTGELFF.

The chain couples TRBV4-1 to TRBJ1-2; a possible D gene is TRBD1 (6 bases). Trimming cost V 0 bases and J 5 bases, with 7 bases left between them. From germline, CDR1 is MGHRA and CDR2 YSYEKL. CDR3 length: 13 residues. DNA for the CDR3: TGCGCCAGCAGCCAAGAACAGGGTTATGGCTACACCTTC. Encoded protein: CASSQEQGYGYTF.

The J gene is TRBJ2-5, the V gene TRBV5-4, with 7 bases fitting TRBD1. Losses at the gene ends were 5 bases for V and 2 bases for J; bases not matched to a gene: 6. Germline values: CDR1 SGHNT, CDR2 YYREEE (reference sequence). The CDR3 runs to 14 residues. In nucleotides, the CDR3 is TGTGCCAGCAGACCCGGACAGGCTCAAGAGACCCAGTACTTC. Its protein product is CASRPGQAQETQYF.

The chain joins TRBV2 to TRBJ2-4, with 8 bases identical to TRBD1. V shed 2 bases, J shed 0 bases, and the junction held 3 bases outside the gene matches. CDR3 size: 16 residues. CDR1 is SNHLY, CDR2 FYNNEI, per germline. The CDR3 DNA follows: TGTGCCAGCAGTGAATATACAGGGGGAGCCAAAAACATTCAGTACTTC. Its protein product is CASSEYTGGAKNIQYF.

This chain connects TRBV21-1 to TRBJ1-2; the D call in the table, TRBD1, was not verified against the DNA. TRBV21-1 is a recognized pseudogene. The CDR3 is made up of 12 amino acids. CDR3 in amino acids: CANKDREDSYTF. Here the CDR3 DNA reads TGTGCCAACAAGGACAGGGAGGACAGCTACACCTTC.

The rearrangement joins TRBV18 to TRBJ1-4; D perhaps matches TRBD1 (6 bases). The CDR3 length is 15 residues. From germline, CDR1 is KGHSH and CDR2 LQKENI. V dropped 4 bases and J dropped 5 bases, with 14 bases sitting between them. CDR3 sequence (DNA): TGTGCCAGCTCACTAACGGGGGGCGTGAATGAAAAACTGTTTTTT. This encodes CASSLTGGVNEKLFF.

The chain employs TRBV15 and TRBJ2-1; the D gene is possibly TRBD1 (6 bases). CDR1 and CDR2 (germline): LNHNV, YYDKDF (reference sequence). Trimming shortened V by 1 base and J by 6 bases, and 13 bases separated the two germline ends. The CDR3 loop spans 15 amino acids. The CDR3 sequence: CATSRGRGAGNEQFF. In DNA form, the CDR3 reads TGTGCCACCAGCAGAGGCAGGGGTGCAGGCAATGAGCAGTTCTTC.

The table lists this clone with a few counts. The chain employs TRBV18 and TRBJ2-5, with TRBD1 identical over 8 bases. Germline V lookup: CDR1 KGHSH, CDR2 LQKENI. The CDR3 has 14 residues. V lost 3 bases to trimming and J lost 2 bases; unmatched junction nucleotides: 2. As DNA, the CDR3 is TGTGCCAGCTCACCGGACAGGGAACAAGAGACCCAGTACTTC. Translation gives CASSPDREQETQYF.

V usage is TRBV19 and J usage is TRBJ1-4; D remains ambiguous. The germline V gene has CDR1 LNHDA and CDR2 SQIVND (reference sequence). V lost 1 base and J lost 3, with 9 bases in between. This CDR3 comprises 15 residues. CDR3 protein: CASSIGGSPNEKLFF. CDR3 bases: TGTGCCAGTAGTATAGGAGGCAGTCCTAATGAAAAACTGTTTTTT.